This T cell receptor beta chain was documented in a study of blood T cell repertoires in COVID-19. At the level of the study: Material from acute and convalescent COVID-19 was sourced from the United States, Italy and Spain. T cells, B-cell-depleted T cells, or PBMCs supplied cDNA or gDNA.

The authors' processing: Estimated nucleated cell counts came from reference gene primer amplification. Here immunoSEQ multiplex PCR was the method, and the copy in TCRdb shows in-frame clones only, minus some. V, J and clone size derive from that table, while D and trimming were established from the DNA sequence. The table lists more than 150,000 clones, nearly 90% of them singletons. The specimen was peripheral blood. The TCR comes from a man in his fifties or sixties with acute or convalescent COVID-19.

CDR3 nucleotide sequence: TGCGCCAGCAGCTTGGAATTTTTGACAGGGCGGGAGACCCAGTACTTC. The encoded protein is CASSLEFLTGRETQYF. This chain uses TRBV5-1 with TRBJ2-5; the match to TRBD1 covers 7 bases. Germline V lookup: CDR1 SGHRS, CDR2 YFSETQ. The ends lost 0 bases at V and 5 bases at J; junction bases unmatched: 10. The CDR3 consists of 16 residues.